These T cell receptor beta chains were read from a single sample in a study of post-analysis software for immune sequencing data. MiXCR, applied by TCRdb to the PCR reads, yields one record per CDR3 protein. The sample has about 800,000 distinct CDR3 sequences, just under 30% seen once; the top ten hold more than 0.45%. The sequencing input was blood. All receptors derive from a girl aged 5 to 17 with multiple sclerosis. The CDR3 runs from the conserved cysteine through the conserved F or W. A D gene is named only where the DNA matches it firmly. Some rows mark clone size as missing; the rest say once, few, many or name a class of expanded clone.

DNA: TGTGCCAGCACCTCTTCAGGACTACTCACTGAAGCTTTCTTT
CDR3: CASTSSGLLTEAFF
size: .
J: TRBJ1-1
V: TRBV6-5
D: .

DNA: TGTGCCAGCAGCCATTCCCTCCTAACTAGCGGGGTAGAGACCCAGTACTTC
CDR3: CASSHSLLTSGVETQYF
size: few
J: TRBJ2-5
V: TRBV7-2
D: TRBD2

DNA: TGTGCCAGCAGTTCCCGGACAGGCCCTTCCGCTTTCTTT
CDR3: CASSSRTGPSAFF
size: .
J: TRBJ1-1
V: TRBV6-2/TRBV6-3
D: TRBD1

DNA: TGTGCCAGCAGCTTTCGATCGGCCTACGAGCAGTACTTC
CDR3: CASSFRSAYEQYF
size: .
J: TRBJ2-7
V: TRBV7-2
D: .

DNA: TGCGCCAGCAGCCAAGACGCTAGCGGGAGTTACGAGCAGTACTTC
CDR3: CASSQDASGSYEQYF
size: many
J: TRBJ2-7
V: TRBV4-3
D: TRBD2

DNA: TGCGCCAGCAGCCAAGGCGGGACTCAAGAGACCCAGTACTTC
CDR3: CASSQGGTQETQYF
size: few
J: TRBJ2-5
V: TRBV4-1
D: .

DNA: TGCAGCGTTGAGGACCCCGGGACAGGGGGTTACAATGAGCAGTTCTTC
CDR3: CSVEDPGTGGYNEQFF
size: few
J: TRBJ2-1
V: TRBV29-1
D: TRBD1

DNA: TGCGCCAGCAACAGGGTCGCGGGAGCCAGTGAGCAGTTCTTC
CDR3: CASNRVAGASEQFF
size: many
J: TRBJ2-1
V: TRBV4-3
D: .

DNA: TGTGCCACCAGTGATTTAAGAAGATACCAAGAGACCCAGTACTTC
CDR3: CATSDLRRYQETQYF
size: .
J: TRBJ2-5
V: TRBV24-1
D: .

DNA: TGCAGTGCTCCGGGGACTAGCGTTGGTCCGTACGAGCAGTACTTC
CDR3: CSAPGTSVGPYEQYF
size: .
J: TRBJ2-7
V: TRBV20-1
D: TRBD2

DNA: TGTGCCAGCAGTCCCAGGGGACAGGGCGATGCAGATACGCGGTATTTT
CDR3: CASSPRGQGDADTRYF
size: .
J: TRBJ2-3
V: TRBV12-3/TRBV12-4
D: TRBD1

DNA: TGTGCCAGCAGTGATGGCGGGGCTGGAAATAATGAAAAACTGTTTTTT
CDR3: CASSDGGAGNNEKLFF
size: .
J: TRBJ1-4
V: TRBV2
D: .

DNA: TGTGCCAGCAGTTTATTCGGGCCCACCGGGAAGCTGTTTTTT
CDR3: CASSLFGPTGKLFF
size: .
J: TRBJ2-2
V: TRBV27
D: .

DNA: TGTGCCAGCAGCAGGGGGGTTGGGCGGGAGCAGTACTTC
CDR3: CASSRGVGREQYF
size: few
J: TRBJ2-7
V: TRBV4-2
D: .

DNA: TGTGCCAGCAGCCTGACCAGGGGAGGGGTGACAGATACGCAGTATTTT
CDR3: CASSLTRGGVTDTQYF
size: .
J: TRBJ2-3
V: TRBV7-9
D: .

DNA: TGTGCCAGCAGCGCACTAGCGGCGACCACAGATACGCAGTATTTT
CDR3: CASSALAATTDTQYF
size: .
J: TRBJ2-3
V: TRBV7-9
D: TRBD2

DNA: TGTGCTAGTGGTTTGGTACCGGGGTACTATGGCTACACCTTC
CDR3: CASGLVPGYYGYTF
size: .
J: TRBJ1-2
V: TRBV12-5
D: .

DNA: TGTGCCACCAGCCAGAAAAGACAGGGGGCCGCCGGTGGCTACACCTTC
CDR3: CATSQKRQGAAGGYTF
size: .
J: TRBJ1-2
V: TRBV15
D: TRBD1

DNA: TGTACCAGCAGCTCCCTGCCCAATGAAAAACTGTTTTTT
CDR3: CTSSSLPNEKLFF
size: .
J: TRBJ1-4
V: TRBV7-9
D: .

DNA: TGTGCCAGCAGCGGCGCAGGGCTAGCGCTCTACAATGAGCAGTTCTTC
CDR3: CASSGAGLALYNEQFF
size: .
J: TRBJ2-1
V: TRBV11-3
D: .

DNA: TGCAGCGTTGAGGGACCCTTAAGGGAGACCCAGTACTTC
CDR3: CSVEGPLRETQYF
size: few
J: TRBJ2-5
V: TRBV29-1
D: .

DNA: TGTGCCAGCAGGGACCTTCCGAACACCGGGGAGCTGTTTTTT
CDR3: CASRDLPNTGELFF
size: many
J: TRBJ2-2
V: TRBV2
D: .

DNA: TGTGCCAGCAGCCCACAGGATAATGAGCAGTTCTTC
CDR3: CASSPQDNEQFF
size: few
J: TRBJ2-1
V: TRBV7-9
D: .

DNA: TGTGCCAGCAGGCTAGCCGTCCTTGGGGAGCAGTACTTC
CDR3: CASRLAVLGEQYF
size: .
J: TRBJ2-7
V: TRBV2
D: .

DNA: TGCAGTGCTAGAGATCGGGGGACAGTTTATAATTCACCCCTCCACTTT
CDR3: CSARDRGTVYNSPLHF
size: few
J: TRBJ1-6
V: TRBV20-1
D: TRBD1

DNA: TGTGCCAGCAGCTTGGAATTAGCAGTTTATACGCAGTATTTT
CDR3: CASSLELAVYTQYF
size: few
J: TRBJ2-3
V: TRBV5-5
D: .

DNA: TGCAGTGCTAGCGGCGGCAGCACTGAAGCTTTCTTT
CDR3: CSASGGSTEAFF
size: few
J: TRBJ1-1
V: TRBV20-1
D: .

DNA: TGTGCCAGCAGGGGAGGCGGGAGAGGTACCGGGGAGCTGTTTTTT
CDR3: CASRGGGRGTGELFF
size: .
J: TRBJ2-2
V: TRBV28
D: TRBD2

DNA: TGCGCCAGCAGCTTCAGCAGGGGGGTTACGGAGACCCAGTACTTC
CDR3: CASSFSRGVTETQYF
size: .
J: TRBJ2-5
V: TRBV5-1
D: .

DNA: TGTGCCAGCAGTTTATCGCCAAATTCTGGCAGGAGGGCCTCTGGTGAGCAGTTCTTC
CDR3: CASSLSPNSGRRASGEQFF
size: .
J: TRBJ2-1
V: TRBV28
D: .

DNA: TGTGCCAGCAGCTCGCAGGACAGGGAGAACACTGAAGCTTTCTTT
CDR3: CASSSQDRENTEAFF
size: .
J: TRBJ1-1
V: TRBV7-9
D: TRBD1

DNA: TGCAGTGCCCCCACGTGGAGCGGGAGGGGACAAGAGACCCAGTACTTC
CDR3: CSAPTWSGRGQETQYF
size: few
J: TRBJ2-5
V: TRBV20-1
D: TRBD2

DNA: TGCAGTGCTAGAGATCCCGCACAGGGGAAACGTGAAAAACTGTTTTTT
CDR3: CSARDPAQGKREKLFF
size: .
J: TRBJ1-4
V: TRBV20-1
D: TRBD1

DNA: TGTGCCAGCAGTTTTCCTGACCCAGATACGCAGTATTTT
CDR3: CASSFPDPDTQYF
size: few
J: TRBJ2-3
V: TRBV28
D: .

DNA: TGCGCCAGCAGCTCTACTAGCGGACCCCAAGTAAGGTTCTTC
CDR3: CASSSTSGPQVRFF
size: few
J: TRBJ2-1
V: TRBV4-1
D: TRBD2

DNA: TGCAGCGTCGGCGGCGGGGGCGGGAGGGGAGTAATCGCCAAAAACATTCAGTACTTC
CDR3: CSVGGGGGRGVIAKNIQYF
size: .
J: TRBJ2-4
V: TRBV29-1
D: TRBD2

DNA: TGCAGTGCTAGAGCGTCTCGGGGTAGGCATGAGCAGTTCTTC
CDR3: CSARASRGRHEQFF
size: few
J: TRBJ2-1
V: TRBV20-1
D: .

DNA: TGCACCAGCAGCCAATCCCCTGGGGGCGGCTACGAGCAGTACTTC
CDR3: CTSSQSPGGGYEQYF
size: .
J: TRBJ2-7
V: TRBV4-3
D: .

DNA: TGCAGTGCTAGAGATGGGTCTGGCTACACCTTC
CDR3: CSARDGSGYTF
size: few
J: TRBJ1-2
V: TRBV20-1
D: .

DNA: TGCGCCAGCAGCTTGCCTAGTAGCAATGAGCAGTTCTTC
CDR3: CASSLPSSNEQFF
size: many
J: TRBJ2-1
V: TRBV5-1
D: .

DNA: TGCGCCAGCAGCCAGGAGGGCCAGGGGGAGGGCTATGGCTACACCTTC
CDR3: CASSQEGQGEGYGYTF
size: few
J: TRBJ1-2
V: TRBV4-1
D: TRBD1

DNA: TGTGCCAGCAGTTTATCAGCGGGAGGTTCACATGAGCAGTTCTTC
CDR3: CASSLSAGGSHEQFF
size: .
J: TRBJ2-1
V: TRBV27
D: TRBD2

DNA: TGTGCCAGCAGTGGGGAGAGCGGGAGCACAGATACGCAGTATTTT
CDR3: CASSGESGSTDTQYF
size: .
J: TRBJ2-3
V: TRBV2
D: .

DNA: TGCAGCGTTGGACAGGGAGCGAATGAAAAACTGTTTTTT
CDR3: CSVGQGANEKLFF
size: .
J: TRBJ1-4
V: TRBV29-1
D: TRBD1

DNA: TGTGCCAGCAGCCCCGGGACAAGGGTTCAGCCCCAGCATTTT
CDR3: CASSPGTRVQPQHF
size: .
J: TRBJ1-5
V: TRBV7-2
D: .

DNA: TGTGCCAGCAGTTACGTCGTACAGACTAACTACGAGCAGTACTTC
CDR3: CASSYVVQTNYEQYF
size: few
J: TRBJ2-7
V: TRBV6-2/TRBV6-3
D: .

DNA: TGCAGTGCTAGAGGCAGAACTAATGAAAAACTGTTTTTT
CDR3: CSARGRTNEKLFF
size: .
J: TRBJ1-4
V: TRBV20-1
D: .

DNA: TGTGCCAGCAGTTTAGACAATTTCGATTCACCCCTCCACTTT
CDR3: CASSLDNFDSPLHF
size: .
J: TRBJ1-6
V: TRBV12-3/TRBV12-4
D: .

DNA: TGTGCCAGTAGTATCCCAGCGAGGGGCAGGGTAAACACTGAAGCTTTCTTT
CDR3: CASSIPARGRVNTEAFF
size: .
J: TRBJ1-1
V: TRBV19
D: .

DNA: TGTGCCAGCAGCCCCGCTCCGGGACTCCCTGGGACCCAGTACTTC
CDR3: CASSPAPGLPGTQYF
size: .
J: TRBJ2-5
V: TRBV7-2
D: .

DNA: TGTGCCACCAGCATATTCGCAGATACGCAGTATTTT
CDR3: CATSIFADTQYF
size: few
J: TRBJ2-3
V: TRBV15
D: .

DNA: TGTGCCAGCAGCCTATACTCCGCCCGGGACTACCACAATGAGCAGTTCTTC
CDR3: CASSLYSARDYHNEQFF
size: .
J: TRBJ2-1
V: TRBV4-2
D: TRBD2

DNA: TGTGCCATCAGTGTTCGGGACAGCCACGACTATGGCTACACCTTC
CDR3: CAISVRDSHDYGYTF
size: .
J: TRBJ1-2
V: TRBV10-3
D: TRBD1

DNA: TGTGCCAGCACCCTTAGCGGGAGGGCCGTTGTCAATGAGCAGTTCTTC
CDR3: CASTLSGRAVVNEQFF
size: .
J: TRBJ2-1
V: TRBV6-1
D: TRBD2

DNA: TGTGCCAGCAGCTTCCTTCCCGGTGTCACCTACGAGCAGTACTTC
CDR3: CASSFLPGVTYEQYF
size: few
J: TRBJ2-7
V: TRBV7-2
D: .

DNA: TGCAGTGCACAGGGGGCGAGTGAAAAACTGTTTTTT
CDR3: CSAQGASEKLFF
size: .
J: TRBJ1-4
V: TRBV20-1
D: TRBD1

DNA: TGCGCCAGCAGCTTGGAGCGGGACAGGGAGGGTGGCACTGAAGCTTTCTTT
CDR3: CASSLERDREGGTEAFF
size: .
J: TRBJ1-1
V: TRBV5-1
D: TRBD1

DNA: TGCAGTGTTCATTCTGAGGGCAGTGAATATGGCTACACCTTC
CDR3: CSVHSEGSEYGYTF
size: .
J: TRBJ1-2
V: TRBV20-1
D: .

DNA: TGTGCCAGCAGCTTAGGGGCCCGACAGGGGGCAAGAGATGGCTACACCTTC
CDR3: CASSLGARQGARDGYTF
size: .
J: TRBJ1-2
V: TRBV7-9
D: TRBD1

DNA: TGTGCCAGCAGCCCGACAGGGGTAACTGAAGCTTTCTTT
CDR3: CASSPTGVTEAFF
size: .
J: TRBJ1-1
V: TRBV3-1
D: TRBD1